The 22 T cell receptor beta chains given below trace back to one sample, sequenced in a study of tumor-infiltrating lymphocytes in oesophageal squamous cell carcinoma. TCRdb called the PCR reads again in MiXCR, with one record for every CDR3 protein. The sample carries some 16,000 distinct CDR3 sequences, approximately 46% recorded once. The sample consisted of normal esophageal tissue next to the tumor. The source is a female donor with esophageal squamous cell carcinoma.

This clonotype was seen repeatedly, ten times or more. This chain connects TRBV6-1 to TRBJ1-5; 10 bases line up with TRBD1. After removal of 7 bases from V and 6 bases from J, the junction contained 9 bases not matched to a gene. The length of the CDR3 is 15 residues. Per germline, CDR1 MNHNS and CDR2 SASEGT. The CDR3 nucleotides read TGTGCCAGCACACCCAGACAGGGGGCGGGTCAGCCCCAGCATTTT. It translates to CASTPRQGAGQPQHF.

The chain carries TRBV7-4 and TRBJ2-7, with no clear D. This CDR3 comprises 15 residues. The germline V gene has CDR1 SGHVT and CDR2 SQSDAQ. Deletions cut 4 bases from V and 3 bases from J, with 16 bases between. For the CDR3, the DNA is TGTGCCAGCAGCTCAGTAATAGCTGCATACTACGAGCAGTACTTC. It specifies CASSSVIAAYYEQYF.

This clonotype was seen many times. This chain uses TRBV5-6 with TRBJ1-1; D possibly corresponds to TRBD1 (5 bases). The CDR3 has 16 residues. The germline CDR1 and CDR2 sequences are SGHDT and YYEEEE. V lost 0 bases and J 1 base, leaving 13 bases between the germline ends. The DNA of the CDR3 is TGTGCCAGCAGCTTGGAGTTCGGCAGGGCGAACACTGAAGCTTTCTTT. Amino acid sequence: CASSLEFGRANTEAFF.

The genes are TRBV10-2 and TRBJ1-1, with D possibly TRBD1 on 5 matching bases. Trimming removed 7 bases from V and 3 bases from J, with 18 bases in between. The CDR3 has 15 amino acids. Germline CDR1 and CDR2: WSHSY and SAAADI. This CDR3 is CASKRGWLRDTEAFF. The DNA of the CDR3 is TGCGCCAGCAAGCGGGGGTGGCTGAGGGACACTGAAGCTTTCTTT.

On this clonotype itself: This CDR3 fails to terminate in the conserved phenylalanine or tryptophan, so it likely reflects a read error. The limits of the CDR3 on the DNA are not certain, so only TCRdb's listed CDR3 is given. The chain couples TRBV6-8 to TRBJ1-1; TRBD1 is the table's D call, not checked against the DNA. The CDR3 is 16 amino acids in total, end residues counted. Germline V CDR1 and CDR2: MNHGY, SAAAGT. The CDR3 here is CASSYSRQKRPSTSGQ.

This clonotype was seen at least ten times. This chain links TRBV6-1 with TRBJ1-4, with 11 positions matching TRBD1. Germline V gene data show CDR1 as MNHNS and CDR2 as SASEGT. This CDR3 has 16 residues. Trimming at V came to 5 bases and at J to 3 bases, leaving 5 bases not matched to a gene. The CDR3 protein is CASSLDRGPANEKLFF. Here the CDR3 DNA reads TGTGCCAGCAGTTTGGACAGGGGGCCGGCTAATGAAAAACTGTTTTTT.

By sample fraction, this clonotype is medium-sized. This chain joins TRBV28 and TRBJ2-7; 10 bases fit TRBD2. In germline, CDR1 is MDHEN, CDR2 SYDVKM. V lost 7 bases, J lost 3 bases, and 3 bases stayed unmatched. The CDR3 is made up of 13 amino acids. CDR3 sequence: CASMASGSYEQYF. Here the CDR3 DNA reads TGTGCCAGCATGGCTAGCGGGAGCTACGAGCAGTACTTC.

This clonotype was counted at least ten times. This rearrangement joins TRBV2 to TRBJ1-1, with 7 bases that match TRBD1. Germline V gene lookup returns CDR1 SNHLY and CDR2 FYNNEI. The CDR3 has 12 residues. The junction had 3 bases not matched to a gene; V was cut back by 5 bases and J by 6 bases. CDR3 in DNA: TGTGCCAGCAGTCTTGGGACAGCTGAAGCTTTCTTT. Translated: CASSLGTAEAFF.

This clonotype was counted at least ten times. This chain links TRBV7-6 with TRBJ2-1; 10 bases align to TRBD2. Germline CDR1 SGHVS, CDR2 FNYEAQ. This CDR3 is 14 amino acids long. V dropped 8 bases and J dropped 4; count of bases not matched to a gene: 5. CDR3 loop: CASSTSGVYNEQFF. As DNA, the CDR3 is TGTGCCAGCTCCACTAGCGGGGTTTACAATGAGCAGTTCTTC.

The CDR3 sequence: CASSHPPGGTYNSPLHF. DNA for the CDR3: TGTGCCAGCAGCCACCCCCCCGGCGGCACCTATAATTCACCCCTCCACTTT. The chain uses TRBV6-1 and TRBJ1-6; D gene uncertain. The germline gives CDR1 MNHNS, CDR2 SASEGT. This CDR3 comprises 17 residues. V lost 6 bases to trimming and J lost 2 bases, with 17 bases between them.

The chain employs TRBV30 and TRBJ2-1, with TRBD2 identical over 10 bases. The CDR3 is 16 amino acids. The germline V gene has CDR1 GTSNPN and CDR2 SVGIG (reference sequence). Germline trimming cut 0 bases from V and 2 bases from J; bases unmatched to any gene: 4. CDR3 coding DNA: TGTGCCTGGAGTGTAGGGCTAGCGGGGGCCTACAATGAGCAGTTCTTC. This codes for CAWSVGLAGAYNEQFF. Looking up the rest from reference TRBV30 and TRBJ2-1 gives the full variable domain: SQTIHQWPATLVQPVGSPLSLECTVEGTSNPNLYWYRQAAGRGLQLLFYSVGIGQISSEVPQNLSASRPQDRQFILSSKKLLLSDSGFYLCAWSVGLAGAYNEQFFGPGTRLTVL.

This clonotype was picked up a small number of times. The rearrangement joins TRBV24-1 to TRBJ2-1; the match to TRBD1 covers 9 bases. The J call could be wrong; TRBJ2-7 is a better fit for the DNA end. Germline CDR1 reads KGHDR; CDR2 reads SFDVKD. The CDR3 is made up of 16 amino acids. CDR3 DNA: TGTGCCACCAGTGATCCTCGGACAGGGGTCGTCAATGAGCAGTACTTC. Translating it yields CATSDPRTGVVNEQYF.

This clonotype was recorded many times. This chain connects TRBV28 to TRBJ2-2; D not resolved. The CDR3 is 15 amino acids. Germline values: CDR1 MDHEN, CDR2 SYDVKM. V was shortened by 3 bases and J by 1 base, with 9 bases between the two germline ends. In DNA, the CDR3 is TGTGCCAGCAGTTTTGCAGGCCGGAACACCGGGGAGCTGTTTTTT. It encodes CASSFAGRNTGELFF. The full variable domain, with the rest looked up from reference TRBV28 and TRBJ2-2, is DVKVTQSSRYLVKRTGEKVFLECVQDMDHENMFWYRQDPGLGLRLIYFSYDVKMKEKGDIPEGYSVSREKKERFSLILESASTNQTSMYLCASSFAGRNTGELFFGEGSRLTVL.

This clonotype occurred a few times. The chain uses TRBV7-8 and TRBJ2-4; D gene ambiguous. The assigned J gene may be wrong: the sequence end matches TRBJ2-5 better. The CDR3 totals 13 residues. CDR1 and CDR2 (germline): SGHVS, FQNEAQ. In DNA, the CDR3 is TGTGCCAGCAGCTTAGCTGCCCAAGAGACCCAGTACTTC. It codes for CASSLAAQETQYF.

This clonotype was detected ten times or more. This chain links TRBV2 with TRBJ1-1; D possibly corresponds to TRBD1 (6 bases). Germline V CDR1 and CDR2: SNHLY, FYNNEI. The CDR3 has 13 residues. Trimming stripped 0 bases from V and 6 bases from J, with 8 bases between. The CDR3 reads CASSEAQGAEAFF. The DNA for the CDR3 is TGTGCCAGCAGTGAAGCACAGGGAGCTGAAGCTTTCTTT.

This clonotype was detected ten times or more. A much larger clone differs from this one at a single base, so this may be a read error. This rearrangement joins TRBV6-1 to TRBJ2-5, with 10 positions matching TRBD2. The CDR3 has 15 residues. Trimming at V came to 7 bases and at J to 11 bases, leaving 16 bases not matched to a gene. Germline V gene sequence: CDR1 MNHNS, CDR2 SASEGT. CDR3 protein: CASTSRVASGSEQYF. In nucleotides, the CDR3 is TGTGCCAGCACCTCCCGGGTGGCTAGCGGGAGTGAGCAGTACTTC.

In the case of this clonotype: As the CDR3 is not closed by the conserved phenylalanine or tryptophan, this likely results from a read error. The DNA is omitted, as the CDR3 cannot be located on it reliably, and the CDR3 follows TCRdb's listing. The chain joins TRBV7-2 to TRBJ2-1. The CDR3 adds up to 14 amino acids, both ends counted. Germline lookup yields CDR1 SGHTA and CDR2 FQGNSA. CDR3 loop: CASSWSSYEQYFGN.

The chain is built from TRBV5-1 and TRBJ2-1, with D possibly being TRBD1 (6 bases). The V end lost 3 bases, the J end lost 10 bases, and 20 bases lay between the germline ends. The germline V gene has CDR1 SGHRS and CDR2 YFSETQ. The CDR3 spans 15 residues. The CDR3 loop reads CASSWGTFNSYEQFF. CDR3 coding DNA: TGCGCCAGCAGCTGGGGGACATTTAATTCCTACGAGCAGTTCTTC.

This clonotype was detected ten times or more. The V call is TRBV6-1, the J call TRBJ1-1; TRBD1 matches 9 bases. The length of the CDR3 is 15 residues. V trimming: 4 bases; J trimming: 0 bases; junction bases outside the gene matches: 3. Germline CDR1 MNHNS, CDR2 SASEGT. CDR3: CASSGDRGMNTEAFF. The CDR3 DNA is TGTGCCAGCAGTGGAGACAGGGGGATGAACACTGAAGCTTTCTTT.

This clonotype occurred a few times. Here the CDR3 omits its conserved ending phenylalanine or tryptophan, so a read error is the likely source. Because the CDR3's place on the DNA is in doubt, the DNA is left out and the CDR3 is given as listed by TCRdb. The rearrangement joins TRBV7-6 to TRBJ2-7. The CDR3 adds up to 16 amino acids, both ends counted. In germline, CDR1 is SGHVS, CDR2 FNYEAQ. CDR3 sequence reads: CASSSSATGYGYTFGS.

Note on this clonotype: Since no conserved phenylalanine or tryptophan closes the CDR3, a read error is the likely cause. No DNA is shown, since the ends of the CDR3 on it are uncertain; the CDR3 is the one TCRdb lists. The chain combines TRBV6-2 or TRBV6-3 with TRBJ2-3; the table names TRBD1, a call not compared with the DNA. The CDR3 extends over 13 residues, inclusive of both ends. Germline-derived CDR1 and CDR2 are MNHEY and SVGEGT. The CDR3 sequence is CASRTQGSQFFGP.

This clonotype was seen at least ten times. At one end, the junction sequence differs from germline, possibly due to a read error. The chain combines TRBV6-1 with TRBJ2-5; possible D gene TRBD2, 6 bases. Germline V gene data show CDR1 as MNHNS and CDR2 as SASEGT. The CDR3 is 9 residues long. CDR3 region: CASSFDGGF. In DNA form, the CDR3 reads TGTGCCAGCAGTTTCGACGGGGGCTTC.